These 7 T cell receptor beta chains came from one sample sequenced in a study of blood T cell repertoires in COVID-19. The data were produced by immunoSEQ multiplex PCR, yet TCRdb's version contains in-frame clones alone and is incomplete. Here the sample spans roughly 520,000 clones, 88% being singletons. Sequenced: PBMCs or T cells enriched from blood (not recorded which). Receptors were obtained from a woman between 40 and 50 years old who had recovered from COVID-19.

Regarding this clone: Other nucleotide sequences in the sample specify the same CDR3. V and J are TRBV18 and TRBJ2-1; D not resolved. CDR1 KGHSH and CDR2 LQKENI come from the germline V gene. V was cut by 2 bases and J by 7 bases, with 6 bases left in between. The CDR3 spans 12 residues. Written as DNA, the CDR3 is TGTGCCAGCTCACCAGCGAGGAATGAGCAGTTCTTC. Encoded protein: CASSPARNEQFF.

This rearrangement joins TRBV6-5 to TRBJ1-1, with a weak D call TRBD1 (6 bases). The CDR3 extends over 15 amino acids. Germline V lookup: CDR1 MNHEY, CDR2 SVGAGI. Deletions cut 4 bases from V and 3 bases from J, with 15 bases between. Here the CDR3 DNA reads TGTGCCAGCAGTTTTGCGGGGGCGAGGGACACTGAAGCTTTCTTT. It translates to CASSFAGARDTEAFF.

This clone was observed a single time. The chain recombines TRBV18 with TRBJ1-2; D gene unclear. CDR1 KGHSH and CDR2 LQKENI come from the germline V gene. The ends were cut back, 2 bases at V and 0 bases at J, with 7 bases in the middle. The CDR3 contains 14 residues. The CDR3 region has the DNA TGTGCCAGCTCACCATTACAGACTAACTATGGCTACACCTTC. Its translation: CASSPLQTNYGYTF. Full variable domain (rest looked up from reference TRBV18 and TRBJ1-2): NAGVMQNPRHLVRRRGQEARLRCSPMKGHSHVYWYRQLPEEGLKFMVYLQKENIIDESGMPKERFSAEFPKEGPSILRIQQVVRGDSAAYFCASSPLQTNYGYTFGSGTRLTVV.

The genes are TRBV7-9 and TRBJ2-1, with D tentatively TRBD1 (5 bases). Trimming took off 8 bases at V and 1 base at J, with 15 bases between the two ends. This CDR3 is built from 15 residues. CDR1 and CDR2 (germline): SEHNR, FQNEAQ (reference sequence). CDR3 sequence: CASAAQGSSYNEQFF. In nucleotides, the CDR3 is TGTGCCAGCGCCGCGCAGGGTTCGTCCTACAATGAGCAGTTCTTC.

The V gene is TRBV4-3, the J gene TRBJ1-2; maybe TRBD1 (6 bases). CDR3 size: 15 residues. Trimming pared 3 bases from V and 2 bases from J, leaving 13 bases between. Germline values: CDR1 LGHNA, CDR2 YSLEER. The CDR3 reads CASSQWTEVNYGYTF. Written as DNA, the CDR3 is TGCGCCAGCAGCCAGTGGACAGAAGTAAACTATGGCTACACCTTC.

The V and J genes are TRBV6-6 and TRBJ1-1, with no clear D. The germline V gene encodes CDR1 MNHNY and CDR2 SVGAGI (reference sequence). The V gene lost 2 bases and the J gene lost 1 base, with 11 bases spanning the gap. The CDR3 totals 15 residues. Here the CDR3 DNA reads TGTGCCAGCAGTTACGTCGACGGGAGGAACACTGAAGCTTTCTTT. As protein: CASSYVDGRNTEAFF.

The chain is built from TRBV12-5 and TRBJ1-5; TRBD1 agrees at 7 bases. Germline-derived CDR1 and CDR2 are LGHNT and FRNRAP. V trimming: 5 bases; J trimming: 3 bases; junction bases outside the gene matches: 1. This CDR3 has 13 amino acids. CDR3 coding DNA: TGTGCTAGTGGTGGGACAGACAATCAGCCCCAGCATTTT. Its translation is CASGGTDNQPQHF. Variable domain in full (rest from reference TRBV12-5 and TRBJ1-5): DARVTQTPRHKVTEMGQEVTMRCQPILGHNTVFWYRQTMMQGLELLAYFRNRAPLDDSGMPKDRFSAEMPDATLATLKIQPSEPRDSAVYFCASGGTDNQPQHFGDGTRLSIL.